Following are 20 T cell receptor beta chains from one sample sequenced in a study of T cells after yellow fever vaccination. MiXCR, applied by TCRdb to the 5' RACE reads, yields one record per CDR3 protein. The table has about 50,000 distinct CDR3 sequences, approximately 5.7% seen once. This material consisted of PBMCs, either bulk or a sorted T-cell subset (CD4+, CD8+, memory, or dextramer-sorted; not recorded which), taken on the day of the yellow fever booster vaccination. Every receptor here comes from a man between 18 and 29 years old who received the YFV17D yellow fever vaccine.

This clonotype showed up just a few times. The chain recombines TRBV5-1 with TRBJ2-1; 7 nucleotides match TRBD2. Germline loops: CDR1 SGHRS, CDR2 YFSETQ. The V segment lost 5 bases and the J segment 10 bases; nucleotides outside the gene matches: 18. This CDR3 comprises 16 residues. The CDR3 coding sequence is TGCGCCAGCAGGCCCGGGAGCGGGGCCCTCACGGGGGAGCAGTTCTTC. Encoded protein: CASRPGSGALTGEQFF.

This clonotype was found a few times. The chain uses TRBV5-6 and TRBJ1-6; weak D call: TRBD1 (5 bases). Trimming took 0 bases from V and 5 from J, leaving 12 bases between them. The CDR3 sequence is 16 residues long. Per germline, CDR1 SGHDT and CDR2 YYEEEE. The CDR3 coding sequence is TGTGCCAGCAGCTTGGCCGGCGGGGGGAATAATTCACCCCTCCACTTT. Its protein is CASSLAGGGNNSPLHF. Together with reference TRBV5-6 and TRBJ1-6, the CDR3 gives the full variable domain: DAGVTQSPTHLIKTRGQQVTLRCSPKSGHDTVSWYQQALGQGPQFIFQYYEEEERQRGNFPDRFSGHQFPNYSSELNVNALLLGDSALYLCASSLAGGGNNSPLHFGNGTRLTVT.

This chain links TRBV9 with TRBJ1-1, with D possibly TRBD1 on 5 matching bases. This CDR3 spans 14 amino acids. V gave up 0 bases and J gave up 1 base, with 7 bases separating them. The germline V gene encodes CDR1 SGDLS and CDR2 YYNGEE. The CDR3 DNA reads TGTGCCAGCAGCGTAGCTCAGGGGAACACTGAAGCTTTCTTT. Translated, it gives CASSVAQGNTEAFF.

The V call is TRBV5-1, the J call TRBJ2-6; the D gene is possibly TRBD1 (6 bases). Germline V CDR1 and CDR2: SGHRS, YFSETQ. The V end was cut by 3 bases, the J end by 0 bases, with 13 bases between. This CDR3 spans 17 amino acids. The CDR3 DNA reads TGCGCCAGCAGCTCCCGACAGGATCTCTCTGGGGCCAACGTCCTGACTTTC. This sequence encodes CASSSRQDLSGANVLTF.

The chain links TRBV2 to TRBJ1-2, with 7 bases identical to TRBD1. This CDR3 has 10 amino acids. CDR1 and CDR2 from the germline V gene are SNHLY and FYNNEI. This CDR3 is CAQGNYGYTF. DNA for the CDR3: TGTGCACAGGGGAACTATGGCTACACCTTC.

This chain links TRBV4-1 with TRBJ2-1, with TRBD2 identical over 10 bases. V lost 0 bases, J lost 0 bases, and 14 bases stayed unmatched. This CDR3 contains 21 residues. Germline-derived CDR1 and CDR2 are MGHRA and YSYEKL. CDR3 loop: CASSQETGLARGYSSYNEQFF. The CDR3 nucleotides read TGCGCCAGCAGCCAAGAAACGGGACTAGCGAGGGGGTACAGCTCCTACAATGAGCAGTTCTTC.

V is TRBV10-3 and J is TRBJ2-1, with D possibly being TRBD1 or TRBD2 (5 bases each). The germline V gene has CDR1 ENHRY and CDR2 SYGVKD. This CDR3 has 14 residues. The germline V and J ends were trimmed by 0 bases and 8 bases, with 11 bases remaining between them. CDR3 coding DNA: TGTGCCATCAGTGAGTCGACGAGGGGTGATGAGCAGTTCTTC. This gives the protein CAISESTRGDEQFF.

CDR3 bases: TGTGCCACCCTGGTCCCGGGAGGCTACACCTTC. Its protein is CATLVPGGYTF. This chain connects TRBV10-3 to TRBJ1-2; D is uncertain. Deletions cut 10 bases from V and 8 bases from J, with 14 bases between. The CDR3 contains 11 residues. CDR1 ENHRY and CDR2 SYGVKD come from the germline V gene.

In its sample, this clonotype was seen a few times. The rearrangement uses TRBV27 and TRBJ2-3, with 11 bases aligning to TRBD2. The CDR3 extends over 19 amino acids. With 6 bases clipped from V and 0 bases from J, the junction kept 14 bases outside the gene matches. Germline CDR1 and CDR2: MNHEY and SMNVEV (reference sequence). This chain's CDR3 is CASSPVSLTSGGSTDTQYF. CDR3 DNA sequence: TGTGCCAGCAGCCCAGTCTCTTTAACTAGCGGGGGTAGCACAGATACGCAGTATTTT.

Many counts were recorded for this clonotype. The chain combines TRBV12-3 or TRBV12-4 with TRBJ1-6; no definite D call. Trimming cost V 0 bases and J 10 bases, with 7 bases left between them. The CDR3 covers 13 residues. This CDR3 reads CASSLAFGSPLHF. The CDR3, as DNA: TGTGCCAGCAGTTTAGCGTTTGGCTCACCCCTCCACTTT.

This clonotype was counted a few times. The chain links TRBV19 to TRBJ2-3; 7 bases match TRBD1. Trimming removed 5 bases from V and 4 bases from J; junction bases left unmatched: 12. Looked up from germline, CDR1 is LNHDA and CDR2 is SQIVND (reference sequence). This CDR3 has 16 residues. The CDR3 here is CASSLTGDSMADTQYF. CDR3 coding DNA: TGTGCCAGTAGTCTTACAGGGGATAGCATGGCAGATACGCAGTATTTT.

This clonotype was seen a handful of times. J is TRBJ1-2 and V is TRBV4-3, with unresolved D. Trimming removed 0 bases at V and 2 bases at J, with 10 bases between. CDR1 is LGHNA, CDR2 YSLEER, per germline. The CDR3 covers 15 residues. Here the CDR3 DNA reads TGCGCCAGCAGCCAAGATACGAATTTAAACTATGGCTACACCTTC. Translation gives CASSQDTNLNYGYTF.

This clonotype has at least ten counts. The chain joins TRBV9 to TRBJ1-6; D gene uncertain. V lost 0 bases and J 11 bases, leaving 6 bases between the germline ends. The CDR3 length is 12 residues. Germline assignment: CDR1 SGDLS and CDR2 YYNGEE. The CDR3 here is CASSVGSPPLHF. CDR3 in DNA: TGTGCCAGCAGCGTAGGTAGTCCACCCCTCCACTTT.

This clonotype was recorded at least ten times. The chain uses TRBV18 and TRBJ2-5, with D perhaps given as TRBD1 or TRBD2 (5 bases each). Germline-derived CDR1 and CDR2 are KGHSH and LQKENI. The V end lost 3 bases, the J end lost 1 base, and 12 bases lay between the germline ends. This CDR3 spans 15 amino acids. The DNA of the CDR3 is TGTGCCAGCTCACCTACCTCGGGACGCCAAGAGACCCAGTACTTC. Protein sequence: CASSPTSGRQETQYF.

This clonotype showed up just a few times. The chain has TRBV19 and TRBJ2-1; unclear D gene. Trimming removed 8 bases at V and 3 bases at J, with 14 bases between. The CDR3 runs 14 residues. Germline lookup yields CDR1 LNHDA and CDR2 SQIVND (reference sequence). The CDR3 loop is CASGVAFSYNEQFF. The DNA for the CDR3 is TGTGCCAGTGGGGTAGCTTTCAGCTACAATGAGCAGTTCTTC.

The V call is TRBV25-1, the J call TRBJ1-2; 10 bases are a match to TRBD1. Germline CDR1 is MGHDK and CDR2 is SYGVNS. The V segment lost 7 bases and the J segment 13 bases; nucleotides outside the gene matches: 3. The CDR3 runs 10 residues. CDR3 in amino acids: CASKGQGVTF. In nucleotides, the CDR3 is TGTGCCAGCAAAGGACAGGGGGTCACCTTC.

This clonotype came up many times. The chain combines TRBV5-1 with TRBJ2-3; 7 nucleotides align to TRBD1. This CDR3 has 15 amino acids. Germline loops: CDR1 SGHRS, CDR2 YFSETQ. The V gene end was trimmed by 2 bases and the J gene end by 6 bases; junction bases not matched to a gene: 9. CDR3 in amino acids: CASSLRQGWVDTQYF. The CDR3 DNA reads as TGCGCCAGCAGCTTAAGACAGGGATGGGTCGATACGCAGTATTTT.

The chain employs TRBV5-1 and TRBJ1-1; possible D gene TRBD1, 6 bases. Per the germline V gene, CDR1 is SGHRS and CDR2 is YFSETQ. V lost 2 bases, J lost 5 bases, and 10 bases lay in between. CDR3 length equals 13 residues. The DNA of the CDR3 is TGCGCCAGCAGCTTTTACGGGACAACTGAAGCTTTCTTT. Residues: CASSFYGTTEAFF.

This clonotype was counted only a few times. In DNA, the CDR3 is TGTGCCATCAGTGCCACGACAGGGGCCGGAGAGACCCAGTACTTC. Its translation: CAISATTGAGETQYF. The chain employs TRBV10-3 and TRBJ2-5; 8 bases agree with TRBD1. The CDR3 loop spans 15 amino acids. J was trimmed by 4 bases and V by 4 bases; bases with no gene match: 8. Germline values: CDR1 ENHRY, CDR2 SYGVKD.

This clonotype was found a few times. The DNA of the CDR3 is TGTGCCACCAGCGATTCGTTAGGGGGCTACGAGCAGTACTTC. Its translation: CATSDSLGGYEQYF. This chain links TRBV15 with TRBJ2-7; D might be TRBD1 (6 bases). Trimming removed 5 bases from V and 3 bases from J, with 14 bases in between. Germline loops: CDR1 LNHNV, CDR2 YYDKDF (reference sequence). The CDR3 covers 14 residues.